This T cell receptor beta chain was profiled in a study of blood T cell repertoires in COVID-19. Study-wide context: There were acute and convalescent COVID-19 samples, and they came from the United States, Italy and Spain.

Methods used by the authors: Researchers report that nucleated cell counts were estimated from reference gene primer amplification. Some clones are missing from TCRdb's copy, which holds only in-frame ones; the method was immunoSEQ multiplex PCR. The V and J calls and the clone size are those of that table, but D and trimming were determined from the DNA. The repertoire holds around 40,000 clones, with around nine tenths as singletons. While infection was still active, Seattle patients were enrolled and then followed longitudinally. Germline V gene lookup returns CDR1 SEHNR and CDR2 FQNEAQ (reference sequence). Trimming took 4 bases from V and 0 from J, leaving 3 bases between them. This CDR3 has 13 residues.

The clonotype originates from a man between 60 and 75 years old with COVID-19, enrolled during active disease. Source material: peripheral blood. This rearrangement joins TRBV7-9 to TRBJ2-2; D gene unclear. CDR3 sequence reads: CASSSANTGELFF. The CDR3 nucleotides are TGTGCCAGCAGCTCCGCGAACACCGGGGAGCTGTTTTTT.